This is a list of T cell receptor beta chains from one sample in a study of tumor-infiltrating lymphocytes in oesophageal squamous cell carcinoma. Via MiXCR, TCRdb re-called the PCR reads, giving one row per CDR3 protein. Of some 22,000 distinct CDR3 sequences detected, approximately 40% appear once; the ten largest clones hold about 12%. What was sequenced was esophageal tumor tissue. These TCRs come from a male donor with esophageal squamous cell carcinoma. The CDR3 runs from the conserved cysteine through the conserved F or W. Fields, in order: clone size, J gene, D gene, V gene, CDR3 DNA, CDR3 protein. A D gene is named only where the DNA matches it firmly. Only some rows state a clone size, as once, few, many or a class for expanded clones.

size: many
J: TRBJ2-7
D: NA
V: TRBV7-9
DNA: TGTGCCAGCGCTGGAGCCCGGACAGAAAAACCTGGGAGCGAGCAGTACTTC
CDR3: CASAGARTEKPGSEQYF

size: many
J: TRBJ2-5
D: NA
V: TRBV5-1
DNA: TGCGCCAGCAGCTTGAGGGCAGAACAAGAGACCCAGTACTTC
CDR3: CASSLRAEQETQYF

size: NA
J: TRBJ1-2
D: TRBD1
V: TRBV7-2
DNA: TGTGCCAGCAGCTCAAACAGGGGAGGCTACACCTTC
CDR3: CASSSNRGGYTF

size: many
J: TRBJ1-1
D: TRBD1
V: TRBV5-5
DNA: TGTGCCAGCAGTTCCCGGACAGGTTTGAACACTGAAGCTTTCTTT
CDR3: CASSSRTGLNTEAFF

size: NA
J: TRBJ1-1
D: NA
V: TRBV3-1
DNA: TGTGCCAGCAGCCAGGGTGGTACGGCTGAAGCTTTCTTT
CDR3: CASSQGGTAEAFF

size: few
J: TRBJ2-1
D: NA
V: TRBV7-6
DNA: TGTGCCAGCAGCTTAGCCGTTAGTGAGCAGTTCTTC
CDR3: CASSLAVSEQFF

size: many
J: TRBJ1-2
D: NA
V: TRBV5-1
DNA: TGCGCCAGCAGCTTGGGAGGGGTCGGTGGAGCGGAAGGCTACACCTTC
CDR3: CASSLGGVGGAEGYTF

size: many
J: TRBJ1-4
D: NA
V: TRBV27
DNA: TGTGCCAGCAGTGGGGCAGTTAATGAAAAACTGTTTTTT
CDR3: CASSGAVNEKLFF

size: NA
J: TRBJ2-1
D: NA
V: TRBV7-3
DNA: TGTGCCAGCAGCTTAACAGGAGACTCCTACAATGAGCAGTTCTTC
CDR3: CASSLTGDSYNEQFF

size: medium-sized
J: TRBJ2-5
D: NA
V: TRBV27
DNA: TGTGCCAGCAGTTTTCTCGGAACAGGACCAGGGGAGACCCAGTACTTC
CDR3: CASSFLGTGPGETQYF

size: once
J: TRBJ2-5
D: NA
V: TRBV5-1
DNA: TGCGCCAGCAGCTTGGAGGATTCGGAGACCCAGTACTTC
CDR3: CASSLEDSETQYF

size: NA
J: TRBJ2-1
D: NA
V: TRBV7-2
DNA: TGTGCCAGCGCCGCAGACCTCGTTGTTACTGAGCAGTTCTTC
CDR3: CASAADLVVTEQFF

size: many
J: TRBJ2-5
D: NA
V: TRBV6-2/TRBV6-3
DNA: TGTGCCAGCAGTTACGAGCGAGAGACCCAGTACTTC
CDR3: CASSYERETQYF

size: many
J: TRBJ2-7
D: TRBD2
V: TRBV7-8
DNA: TGTGCCAGCAGCTCCCCATATATCGGACTAGCCCTGGATGAGCAGTACTTC
CDR3: CASSSPYIGLALDEQYF

size: many
J: TRBJ2-2
D: NA
V: TRBV7-9
DNA: TGTGCCAGCAGCTTAGGGGGGACACCCGGGGAGCTGTTTTTT
CDR3: CASSLGGTPGELFF

size: NA
J: TRBJ2-3
D: TRBD2
V: TRBV7-2
DNA: TGTGCCAGCAGCTTAGAATCGGTGCGGGAGCTTAGCACAGATACGCAGTATTTT
CDR3: CASSLESVRELSTDTQYF